This T cell receptor (beta chain) was captured by sequencing in a study of cytomegalovirus exposure and HLA in healthy donors. Findings and caveats of the study: According to reports, the classifier identified cytomegalovirus status with high specificity and sensitivity. In an earlier analysis, most TCR beta V segments were productive about 87% or about 30% of the time.

60 Vbeta and 13 Jbeta primers were used in PCR. Clones were sequenced by immunoSEQ multiplex PCR, and TCRdb holds only the in-frame ones, with some missing. Of 150,000 to 200,000 clones in the sample, more than 70% are singletons; the top ten hold approximately 11%. Remarks on this clone: No antigen is known for it.

CDR3 size: 15 residues. Germline V CDR1 and CDR2: SGHVS, FNYEAQ. V was pared by 2 bases and J by 3 bases, with 7 bases of the junction left unmatched. The V call is TRBV7-6, the J call TRBJ2-7; 7 bases line up with TRBD2. The source material was PBMCs. This TCR was recovered from a man aged 18 to 30 in good health and CMV-seropositive. CDR3 nucleotides: TGTGCCAGCAGCTTAAATCCTAGCGGAAACTACGAGCAGTACTTC. It yields the protein CASSLNPSGNYEQYF.